Here is one TCR beta chain with its context. This record comes from a study of response to subunit inactivated influenza vaccine. TCRdb reprocessed the RT-PCR reads with MiXCR, giving one entry per CDR3 protein. The profile shows about 800,000 distinct CDR3 sequences, approximately 21% of them singletons. The length of the CDR3 is 16 residues. The ends lost 7 bases at V and 4 bases at J; junction bases unmatched: 14. This receptor was taken from a man aged 50 or older who received an inactivated influenza vaccine. Here the sequenced sample was PBMCs from blood, taken about 5 days after vaccination. J is TRBJ2-7 and V is TRBV12-3 or TRBV12-4; 9 bases line up with TRBD1. CDR3: CASNPRGWDREYEQYF. CDR3 DNA: TGTGCCAGCAACCCCCGGGGTTGGGACAGGGAATACGAGCAGTACTTC.